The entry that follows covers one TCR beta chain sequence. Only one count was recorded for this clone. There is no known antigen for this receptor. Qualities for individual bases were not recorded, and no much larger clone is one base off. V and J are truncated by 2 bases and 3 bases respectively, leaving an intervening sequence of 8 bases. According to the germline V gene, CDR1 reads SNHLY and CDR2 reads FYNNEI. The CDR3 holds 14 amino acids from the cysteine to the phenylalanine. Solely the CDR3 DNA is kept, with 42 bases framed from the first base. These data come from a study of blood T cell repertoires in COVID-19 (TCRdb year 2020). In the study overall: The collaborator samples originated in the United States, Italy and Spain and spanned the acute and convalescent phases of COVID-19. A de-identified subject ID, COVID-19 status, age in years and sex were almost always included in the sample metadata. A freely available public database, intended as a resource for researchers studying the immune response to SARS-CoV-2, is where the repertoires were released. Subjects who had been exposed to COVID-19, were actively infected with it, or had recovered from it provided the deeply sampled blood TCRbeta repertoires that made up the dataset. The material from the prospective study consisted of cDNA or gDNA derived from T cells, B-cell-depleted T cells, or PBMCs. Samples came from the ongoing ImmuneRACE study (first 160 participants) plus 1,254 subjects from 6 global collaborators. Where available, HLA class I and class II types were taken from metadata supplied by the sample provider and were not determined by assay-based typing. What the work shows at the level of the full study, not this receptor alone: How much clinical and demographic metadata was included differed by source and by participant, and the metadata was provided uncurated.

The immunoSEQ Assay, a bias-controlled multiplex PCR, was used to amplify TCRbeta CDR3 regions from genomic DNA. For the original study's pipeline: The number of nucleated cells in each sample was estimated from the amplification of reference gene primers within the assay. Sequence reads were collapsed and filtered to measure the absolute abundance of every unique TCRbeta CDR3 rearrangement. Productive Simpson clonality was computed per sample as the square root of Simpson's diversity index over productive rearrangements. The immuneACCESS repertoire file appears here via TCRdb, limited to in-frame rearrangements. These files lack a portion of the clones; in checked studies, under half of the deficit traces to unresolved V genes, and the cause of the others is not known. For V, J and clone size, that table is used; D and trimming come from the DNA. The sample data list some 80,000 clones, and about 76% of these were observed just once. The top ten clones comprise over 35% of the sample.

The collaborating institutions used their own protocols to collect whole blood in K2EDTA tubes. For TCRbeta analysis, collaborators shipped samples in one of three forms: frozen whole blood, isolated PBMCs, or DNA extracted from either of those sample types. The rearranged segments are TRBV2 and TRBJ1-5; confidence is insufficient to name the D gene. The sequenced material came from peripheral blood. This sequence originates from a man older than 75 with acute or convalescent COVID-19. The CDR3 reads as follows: CASSEQTINQPQHF. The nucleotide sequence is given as TGTGCCAGCAGTGAACAGACTATCAATCAGCCCCAGCATTTT. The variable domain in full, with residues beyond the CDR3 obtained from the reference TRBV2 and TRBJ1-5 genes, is EPEVTQTPSHQVTQMGQEVILRCVPISNHLYFYWYRQILGQKVEFLVSFYNNEISEKSEIFDDQFSVERPDGSNFTLKIRSTKLEDSAMYFCASSEQTINQPQHFGDGTRLSIL.